This TCR beta chain was sequenced in a study of monozygotic twins with inflammatory bowel disease. On this clonotype itself: What it binds is not known.

General study results and limits: Distinction of different T cell subtypes was not possible. Lower sharing of clonotypes with other individuals was seen in IBD patients than in healthy twins. This was most marked in patients showing signs of disease activity.

Reanalyzing the 5' RACE reads, TCRdb keeps one entry per CDR3 protein, without DNA. The sample has over 130,000 distinct CDR3 sequences; the top ten hold 2.4%. The CDR3 has 15 amino acids. Germline lookup yields CDR1 LNHDA and CDR2 SQIVND (reference sequence). Blood, roughly 2.7 ml, was drawn per donor. Sample: blood. V usage is TRBV19 and J usage is TRBJ2-1. This clonotype was sampled from a human donor with ulcerative colitis or Crohn's disease, or a healthy co-twin of an affected twin (not recorded which). The CDR3 spells CASSIGFAFPNEQFF.